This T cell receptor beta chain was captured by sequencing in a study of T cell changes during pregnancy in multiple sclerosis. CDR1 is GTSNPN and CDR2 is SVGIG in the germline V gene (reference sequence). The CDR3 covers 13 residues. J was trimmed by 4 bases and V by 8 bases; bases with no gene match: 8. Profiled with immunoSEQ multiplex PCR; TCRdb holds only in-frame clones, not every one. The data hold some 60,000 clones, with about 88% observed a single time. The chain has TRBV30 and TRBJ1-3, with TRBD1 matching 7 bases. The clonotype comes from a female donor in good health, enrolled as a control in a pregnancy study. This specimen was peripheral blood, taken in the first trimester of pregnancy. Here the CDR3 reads CARRGLGGNTIYF. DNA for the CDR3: TGTGCCAGAAGGGGGCTGGGGGGAAACACCATATATTTT.